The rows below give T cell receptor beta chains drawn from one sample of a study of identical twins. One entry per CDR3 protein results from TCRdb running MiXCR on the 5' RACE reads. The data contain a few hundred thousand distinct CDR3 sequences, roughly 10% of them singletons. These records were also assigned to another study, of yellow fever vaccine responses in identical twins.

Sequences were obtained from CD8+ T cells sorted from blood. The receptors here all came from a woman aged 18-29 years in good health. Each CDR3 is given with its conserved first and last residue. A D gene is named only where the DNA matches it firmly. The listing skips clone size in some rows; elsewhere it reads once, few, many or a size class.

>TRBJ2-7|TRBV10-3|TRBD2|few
TGTGCCATCAGCCAGACTAGCGGGAGGTCCCCGTCCTACGAGCAGTACTTC
CAISQTSGRSPSYEQYF
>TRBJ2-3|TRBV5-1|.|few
TGCGCCAGCAGCTTGGGTAGAACTAGCACAGATACGCAGTATTTT
CASSLGRTSTDTQYF
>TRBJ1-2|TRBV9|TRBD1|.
TGTGCCAGCAGCGGAAACACAGGGGTTGATGGCTACACCTTC
CASSGNTGVDGYTF
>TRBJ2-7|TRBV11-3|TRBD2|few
TGTGCCAGCAGCTTAGATCTTTCTAGCGGGTGTACCTACGAGCAGTACTTC
CASSLDLSSGCTYEQYF
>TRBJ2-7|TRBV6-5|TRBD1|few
TGTGCCAGCAGTTACTCCGGGACAGCAAAATACGAGCAGTACTTC
CASSYSGTAKYEQYF
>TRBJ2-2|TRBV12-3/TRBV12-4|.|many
TGTGCCAGTTGTAACACCGGGGAGCTGTTTTTT
CASCNTGELFF
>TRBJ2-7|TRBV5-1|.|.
TGCGCCAGCAGCTTGGAGGGTCTAGGCGAGCAGTACTTC
CASSLEGLGEQYF
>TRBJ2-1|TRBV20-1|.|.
TGCAGTGCTAGGTACCTCAATGAGCAGTTCTTC
CSARYLNEQFF
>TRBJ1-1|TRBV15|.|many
TGTGCCACCAGCAGCCACCTTCGGGATGGGCCAGACTCGGGCACTGAAGCTTTCTTT
CATSSHLRDGPDSGTEAFF
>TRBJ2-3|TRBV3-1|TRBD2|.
TGTGCCATCTGTTTGGGACTAGCGGGACTACTAAGCACAGATACGCAGTATTTT
CAICLGLAGLLSTDTQYF
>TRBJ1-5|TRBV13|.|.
TGTGCCAGCAGCTTAGGGACGGAGGGCAATCAGCCCCAGCATTTT
CASSLGTEGNQPQHF
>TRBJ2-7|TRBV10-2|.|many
TGCGCCAGCAGAGGGCCGAGAGACGAGCAGTACTTC
CASRGPRDEQYF
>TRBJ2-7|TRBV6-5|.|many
TGTGCCAGCAGTTACGACAGTAGCCTGGCCTACGAGCAGTACTTC
CASSYDSSLAYEQYF